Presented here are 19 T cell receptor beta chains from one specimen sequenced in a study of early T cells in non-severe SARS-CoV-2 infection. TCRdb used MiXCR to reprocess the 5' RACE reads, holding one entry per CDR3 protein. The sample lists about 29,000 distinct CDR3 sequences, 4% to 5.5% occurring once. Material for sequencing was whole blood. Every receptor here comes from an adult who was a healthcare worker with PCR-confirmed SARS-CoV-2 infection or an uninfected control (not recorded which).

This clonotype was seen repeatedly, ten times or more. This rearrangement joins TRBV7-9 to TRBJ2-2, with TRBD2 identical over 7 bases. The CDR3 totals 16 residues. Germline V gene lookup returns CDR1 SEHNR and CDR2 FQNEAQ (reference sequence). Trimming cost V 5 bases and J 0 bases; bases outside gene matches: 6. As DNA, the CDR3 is TGTGCCAGCAGCCGGCCTAGCGGTTCGAACACCGGGGAGCTGTTTTTT. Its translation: CASSRPSGSNTGELFF. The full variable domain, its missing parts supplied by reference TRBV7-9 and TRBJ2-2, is DTGVSQNPRHKITKRGQNVTFRCDPISEHNRLYWYRQTLGQGPEFLTYFQNEAQLEKSRLLSDRFSAERPKGSFSTLEIQRTEQGDSAMYLCASSRPSGSNTGELFFGEGSRLTVL.

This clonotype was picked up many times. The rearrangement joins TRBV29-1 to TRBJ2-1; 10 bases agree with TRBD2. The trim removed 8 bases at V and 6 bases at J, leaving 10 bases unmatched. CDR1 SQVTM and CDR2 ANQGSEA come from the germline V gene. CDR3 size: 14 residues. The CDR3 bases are TGCAGCCACACGGCAGCTAGCGGGGGCAATGAGCAGTTCTTC. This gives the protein CSHTAASGGNEQFF.

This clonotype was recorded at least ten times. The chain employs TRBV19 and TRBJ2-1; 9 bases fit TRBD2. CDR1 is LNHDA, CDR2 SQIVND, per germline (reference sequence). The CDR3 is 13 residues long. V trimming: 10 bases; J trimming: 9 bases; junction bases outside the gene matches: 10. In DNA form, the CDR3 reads TGTGCCACCACCTCCCAGCGGGAGGTTGAGCAGTTCTTC. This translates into CATTSQREVEQFF.

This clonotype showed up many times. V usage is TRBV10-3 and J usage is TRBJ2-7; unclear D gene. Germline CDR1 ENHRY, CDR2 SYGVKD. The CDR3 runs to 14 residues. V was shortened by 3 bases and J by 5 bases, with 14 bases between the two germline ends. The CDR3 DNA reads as TGTGCCATCAGTGACAAGGCACCTAGGGACGAGCAGTACTTC. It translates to CAISDKAPRDEQYF.

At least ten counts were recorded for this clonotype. The CDR3, as DNA: TGTGCCAGCAGCTTAACAACAGACAGGGGTGGAGATACGCAGTATTTT. This encodes CASSLTTDRGGDTQYF. This chain connects TRBV7-3 to TRBJ2-3; 8 nucleotides line up with TRBD1. J gave up 5 bases and V 0 bases, and 7 bases lay outside the gene matches. The CDR3 contains 16 residues. In germline, CDR1 is SGHTA, CDR2 FQGTGA.

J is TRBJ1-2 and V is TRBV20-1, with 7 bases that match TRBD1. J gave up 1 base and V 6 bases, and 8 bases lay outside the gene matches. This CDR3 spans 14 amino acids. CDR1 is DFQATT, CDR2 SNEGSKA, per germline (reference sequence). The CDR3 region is CSAQVGTDNYGYTF. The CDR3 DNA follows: TGCAGTGCGCAAGTGGGGACAGATAACTATGGCTACACCTTC.

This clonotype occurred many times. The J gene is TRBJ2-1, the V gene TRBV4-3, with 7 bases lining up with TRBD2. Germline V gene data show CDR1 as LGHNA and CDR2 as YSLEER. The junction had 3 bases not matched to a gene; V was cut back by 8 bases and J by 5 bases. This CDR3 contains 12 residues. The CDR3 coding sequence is TGCGCCAGCGGAGGGAGGGACAATGAGCAGTTCTTC. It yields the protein CASGGRDNEQFF.

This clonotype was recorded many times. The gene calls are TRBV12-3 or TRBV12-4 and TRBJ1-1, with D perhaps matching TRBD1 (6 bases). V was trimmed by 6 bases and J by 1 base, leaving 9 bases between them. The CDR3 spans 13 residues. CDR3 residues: CASSLTGNTEAFF. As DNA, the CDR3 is TGTGCCAGCAGCCTGACAGGGAACACTGAAGCTTTCTTT.

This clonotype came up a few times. The CDR3 sequence is CASSEAVTGELFF. CDR3 nucleotides: TGTGCCAGCAGTGAAGCGGTCACCGGGGAGCTGTTTTTT. The rearrangement links TRBV2 to TRBJ2-2, with no clear D. V gave up 0 bases and J gave up 4 bases, with 3 bases separating them. CDR3 length equals 13 residues. Germline V gene data show CDR1 as SNHLY and CDR2 as FYNNEI.

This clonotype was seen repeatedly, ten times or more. The CDR3 loop is CASSSLGGFNFNEQFF. DNA for the CDR3: TGTGCCAGCAGCTCGCTGGGAGGGTTCAACTTCAATGAGCAGTTCTTC. This sequence joins TRBV11-2 and TRBJ2-1; 7 nucleotides line up with TRBD2. The junction had 12 bases not matched to a gene; V was cut back by 4 bases and J by 6 bases. This CDR3 is built from 16 residues. Germline V lookup: CDR1 SGHAT, CDR2 FQNNGV.

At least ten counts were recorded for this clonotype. The CDR3 nucleotides are TGTGCCAGCAGCTTAGTGGGAGGATACCCTGGGGCCAACGTCCTGACTTTC. Amino acids: CASSLVGGYPGANVLTF. The rearrangement links TRBV7-3 to TRBJ2-6, with a weak D call TRBD2 (6 bases). The CDR3 totals 17 residues. The V end lost 2 bases, the J end lost 2 bases, and 13 bases lay between the germline ends. Germline CDR1 SGHTA, CDR2 FQGTGA.

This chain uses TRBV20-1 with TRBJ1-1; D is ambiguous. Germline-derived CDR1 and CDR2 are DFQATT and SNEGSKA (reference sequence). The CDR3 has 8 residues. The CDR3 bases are TGCAGCGACACTGAAGCTTTCTTT. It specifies CSDTEAFF.

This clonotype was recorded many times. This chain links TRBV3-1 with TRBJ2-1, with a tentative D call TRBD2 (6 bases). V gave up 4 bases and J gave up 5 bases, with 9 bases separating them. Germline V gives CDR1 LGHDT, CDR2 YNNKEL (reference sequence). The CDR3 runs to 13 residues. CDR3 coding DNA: TGTGCCAGCAGCCCCGGAGGGGACAATGAGCAGTTCTTC. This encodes CASSPGGDNEQFF.

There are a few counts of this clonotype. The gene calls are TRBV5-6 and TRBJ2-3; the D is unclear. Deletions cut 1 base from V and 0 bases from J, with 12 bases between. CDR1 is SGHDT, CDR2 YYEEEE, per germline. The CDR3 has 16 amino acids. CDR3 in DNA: TGTGCCAGCAGCTTGTTTGAGCGAACTAGCACAGATACGCAGTATTTT. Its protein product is CASSLFERTSTDTQYF.

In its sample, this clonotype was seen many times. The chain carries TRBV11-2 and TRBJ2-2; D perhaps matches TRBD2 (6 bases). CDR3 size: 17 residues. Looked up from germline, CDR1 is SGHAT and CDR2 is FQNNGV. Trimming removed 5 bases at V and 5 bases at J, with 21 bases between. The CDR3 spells CASSPKGLGGPTGELFF. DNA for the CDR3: TGTGCCAGCAGCCCGAAAGGCCTCGGAGGGCCAACCGGGGAGCTGTTTTTT.

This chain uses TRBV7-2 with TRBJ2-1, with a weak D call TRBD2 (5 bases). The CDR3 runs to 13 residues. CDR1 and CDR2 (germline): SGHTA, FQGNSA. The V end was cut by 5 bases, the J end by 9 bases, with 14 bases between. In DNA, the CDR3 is TGTGCCAGCAGCCAACCCGGAGGCTTTGAGCAGTTCTTC. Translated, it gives CASSQPGGFEQFF.

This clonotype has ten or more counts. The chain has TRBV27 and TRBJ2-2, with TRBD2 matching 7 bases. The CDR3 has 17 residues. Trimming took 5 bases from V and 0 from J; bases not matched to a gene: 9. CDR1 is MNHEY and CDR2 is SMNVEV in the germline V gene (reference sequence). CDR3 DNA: TGTGCCAGCAGTCGAAACCGGGACTACCCGAACACCGGGGAGCTGTTTTTT. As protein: CASSRNRDYPNTGELFF.

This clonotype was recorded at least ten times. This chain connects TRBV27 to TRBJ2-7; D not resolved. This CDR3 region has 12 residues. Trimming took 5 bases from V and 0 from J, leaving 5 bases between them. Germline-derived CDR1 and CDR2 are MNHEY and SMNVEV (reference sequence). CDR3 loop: CASSENSYEQYF. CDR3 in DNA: TGTGCCAGCAGTGAGAACTCCTACGAGCAGTACTTC.

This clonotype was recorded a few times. The CDR3 DNA reads as TGTGCCAGCAGTTTATCGGACCAATTTAACACTGAAGCTTTCTTT. Encoded protein: CASSLSDQFNTEAFF. V gene TRBV27 combines with J gene TRBJ1-1; no definite D call. Germline V lookup: CDR1 MNHEY, CDR2 SMNVEV (reference sequence). The CDR3 consists of 15 residues. Deletions cut 0 bases from V and 2 bases from J, with 10 bases between.